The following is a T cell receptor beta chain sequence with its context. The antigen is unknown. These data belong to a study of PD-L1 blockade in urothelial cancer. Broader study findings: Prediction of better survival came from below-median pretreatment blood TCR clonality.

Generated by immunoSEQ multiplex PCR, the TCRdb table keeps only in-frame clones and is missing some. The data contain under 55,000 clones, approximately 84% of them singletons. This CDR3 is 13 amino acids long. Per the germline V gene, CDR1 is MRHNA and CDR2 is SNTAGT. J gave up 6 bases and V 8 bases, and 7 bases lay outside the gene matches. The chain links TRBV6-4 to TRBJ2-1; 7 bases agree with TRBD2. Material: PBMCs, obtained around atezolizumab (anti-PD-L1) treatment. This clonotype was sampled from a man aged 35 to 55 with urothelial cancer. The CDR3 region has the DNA TGTGCCAGCGCGCGGGAGCGGGGCAATGAGCAGTTCTTC. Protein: CASARERGNEQFF.